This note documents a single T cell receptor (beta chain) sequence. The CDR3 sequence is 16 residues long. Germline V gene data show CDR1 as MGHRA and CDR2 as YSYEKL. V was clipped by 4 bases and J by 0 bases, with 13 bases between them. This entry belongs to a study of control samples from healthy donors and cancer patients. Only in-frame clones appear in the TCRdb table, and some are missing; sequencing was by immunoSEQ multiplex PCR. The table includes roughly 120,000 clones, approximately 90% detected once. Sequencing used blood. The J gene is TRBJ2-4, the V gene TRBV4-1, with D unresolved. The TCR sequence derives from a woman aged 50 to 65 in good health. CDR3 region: CASSPWVELAKNIQYF. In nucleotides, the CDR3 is TGCGCCAGCAGCCCTTGGGTAGAACTAGCCAAAAACATTCAGTACTTC.